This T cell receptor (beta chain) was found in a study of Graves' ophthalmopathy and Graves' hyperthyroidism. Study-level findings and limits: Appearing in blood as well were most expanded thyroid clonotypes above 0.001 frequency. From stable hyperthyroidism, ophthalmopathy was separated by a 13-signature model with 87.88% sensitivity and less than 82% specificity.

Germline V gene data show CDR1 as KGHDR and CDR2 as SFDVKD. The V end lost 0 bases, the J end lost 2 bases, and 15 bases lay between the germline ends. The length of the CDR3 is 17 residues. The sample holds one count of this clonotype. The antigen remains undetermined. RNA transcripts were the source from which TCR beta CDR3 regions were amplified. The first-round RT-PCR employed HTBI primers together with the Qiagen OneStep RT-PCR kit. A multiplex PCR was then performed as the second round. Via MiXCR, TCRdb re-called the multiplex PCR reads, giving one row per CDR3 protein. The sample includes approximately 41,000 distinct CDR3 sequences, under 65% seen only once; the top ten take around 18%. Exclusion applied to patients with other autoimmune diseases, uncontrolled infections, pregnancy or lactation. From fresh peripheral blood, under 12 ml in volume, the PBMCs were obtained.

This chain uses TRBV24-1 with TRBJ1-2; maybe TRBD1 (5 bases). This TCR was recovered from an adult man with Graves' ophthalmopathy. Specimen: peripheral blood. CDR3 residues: CATSDLPDSIPNYGYTF. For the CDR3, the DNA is TGTGCCACCAGTGATTTGCCCGACAGTATACCCAACTATGGCTACACCTTC.